Shown below are 29 T cell receptor beta chains from a single sample sequenced in a study of naive and memory T cell subsets. Findings of the study overall: Possibly reflecting memory cells re-expressing CD45RA, a few larger clonotypes occurred in naive repertoires, especially CD8.

Their antigen targets remain unknown. Two oligonucleotides, mixed equimolar, formed the beta constant-region primer covering TRBC1 and TRBC2. Four rounds of PCR amplified the ligated cDNA using nested alpha and beta constant-region primers plus SP2. From the UMI-ligation and nested PCR reads, TCRdb called clonotypes with MiXCR, one entry per CDR3 protein. The sample holds fewer than 150,000 distinct CDR3 sequences, around 21% seen once. Sequencing was carried out using naive CD8+ T cells from blood. Every receptor here comes from a human donor in good health.

This clonotype has a handful of counts. This rearrangement joins TRBV5-1 to TRBJ1-6; tentatively, D is TRBD1 (5 bases). This CDR3 comprises 14 residues. The germline gives CDR1 SGHRS, CDR2 YFSETQ. V was pared by 4 bases and J by 7 bases, with 12 bases between. The CDR3 nucleotides read TGCGCCAGCAGCCCGGGACCAGACAATTCACCCCTCCACTTT. Residues: CASSPGPDNSPLHF.

This sequence joins TRBV4-1 and TRBJ2-7; D tentatively fits TRBD1 or TRBD2 (5 bases each). The CDR3 covers 15 residues. Germline assignment: CDR1 MGHRA and CDR2 YSYEKL. Trimming left V 1 base short and J 4 bases short, with 14 bases between. The CDR3 sequence: CASSQVPGREYEQYF. CDR3 nucleotide sequence: TGCGCCAGCAGCCAAGTCCCCGGCAGGGAGTACGAGCAGTACTTC.

In this sample, this clonotype turned up a few times. Here the CDR3 reads CASSQGSSEQYF. CDR3 bases: TGCGCCAGCTCCCAGGGGTCATCCGAGCAGTACTTC. The rearrangement links TRBV5-1 to TRBJ2-7; weak D call: TRBD1 (6 bases). Trimming shortened V by 7 bases and J by 6 bases, and 14 bases separated the two germline ends. The CDR3 extends over 12 amino acids. Looked up from germline, CDR1 is SGHRS and CDR2 is YFSETQ.

This clonotype showed up many times. The chain couples TRBV12-3 or TRBV12-4 to TRBJ2-1, with D possibly TRBD2 on 5 matching bases. The CDR3 runs 15 residues. The germline V and J ends were trimmed by 0 bases and 8 bases, with 14 bases remaining between them. The CDR3 sequence: CASSLAPVGVDEQFF. In DNA form, the CDR3 reads TGTGCCAGCAGTTTAGCCCCGGTGGGAGTCGATGAGCAGTTCTTC.

This clonotype appeared many times. The V gene is TRBV7-9, the J gene TRBJ2-1; maybe TRBD2 (5 bases). The CDR3 sequence is 14 residues long. Germline V gene sequence: CDR1 SEHNR, CDR2 FQNEAQ (reference sequence). The V end was cut by 5 bases, the J end by 10 bases, with 18 bases between. CDR3 nucleotide sequence: TGTGCCAGCAGCCCTGAGGGATTCGTAGCCGAGCAGTTCTTC. It specifies CASSPEGFVAEQFF.

The chain has TRBV27 and TRBJ1-4; 8 bases align to TRBD1. This CDR3 is built from 15 residues. Trimming at V came to 5 bases and at J to 1 base, leaving 3 bases not matched to a gene. Germline CDR1 and CDR2: MNHEY and SMNVEV (reference sequence). The DNA for the CDR3 is TGTGCCAGCAGTGCTGACAGGGGAACTAATGAAAAACTGTTTTTT. Amino acids: CASSADRGTNEKLFF.

V is TRBV7-9 and J is TRBJ2-7, with 7 bases aligning to TRBD1. Germline V gene sequence: CDR1 SEHNR, CDR2 FQNEAQ (reference sequence). The CDR3 extends over 15 amino acids. V gave up 5 bases and J gave up 5 bases; unmatched junction bases: 12. CDR3 protein: CASSPQTGWENEQYF. DNA for the CDR3: TGTGCCAGCAGCCCACAGACAGGGTGGGAGAACGAGCAGTACTTC. Complete variable domain (other parts from reference TRBV7-9 and TRBJ2-7): DTGVSQNPRHKITKRGQNVTFRCDPISEHNRLYWYRQTLGQGPEFLTYFQNEAQLEKSRLLSDRFSAERPKGSFSTLEIQRTEQGDSAMYLCASSPQTGWENEQYFGPGTRLTVT.

There are a few counts of this clonotype. The chain couples TRBV7-8 to TRBJ2-5; D possibly corresponds to TRBD1 (5 bases). Trimming took 5 bases from V and 4 from J, leaving 11 bases between them. From germline, CDR1 is SGHVS and CDR2 FQNEAQ. This CDR3 has 13 residues. Here the CDR3 reads CASSQGQGETQYF. CDR3 bases: TGTGCCAGCAGCCAGGGCCAGGGAGAGACCCAGTACTTC. The variable domain in full, completed from reference TRBV7-8 and TRBJ2-5, reads GAGVSQSPRYKVAKRGQDVALRCDPISGHVSLFWYQQALGQGPEFLTYFQNEAQLDKSGLPSDRFFAERPEGSVSTLKIQRTQQEDSAVYLCASSQGQGETQYFGPGTRLLVL.

This clonotype was observed a few times. This chain uses TRBV29-1 with TRBJ2-7; perhaps TRBD1 as D (5 bases). The CDR3 has 13 residues. The germline V and J ends were trimmed by 6 bases and 5 bases, with 17 bases remaining between them. Germline CDR1 reads SQVTM; CDR2 reads ANQGSEA. In DNA form, the CDR3 reads TGCAGCGTGGACACGGGCAGGTCCGACGAGCAGTACTTC. The encoded protein is CSVDTGRSDEQYF.

This chain uses TRBV24-1 with TRBJ1-6, with D unclear. V was shortened by 2 bases and J by 4 bases, with 5 bases between the two germline ends. In germline, CDR1 is KGHDR, CDR2 SFDVKD. The CDR3 contains 14 residues. The CDR3 sequence: CATSDWEYNSPLHF. CDR3 DNA: TGTGCCACCAGTGATTGGGAGTATAATTCACCCCTCCACTTT.

A few counts support this clonotype. V usage is TRBV7-6 and J usage is TRBJ2-7; 10 bases are a match to TRBD1. The CDR3 has 14 residues. J gave up 7 bases and V 4 bases, and 7 bases lay outside the gene matches. Germline assignment: CDR1 SGHVS and CDR2 FNYEAQ. This CDR3 is CASSYGTGVGEQYF. The CDR3 region has the DNA TGTGCCAGCAGCTACGGGACAGGGGTGGGAGAGCAGTACTTC.

The genes are TRBV5-1 and TRBJ2-3, with D possibly TRBD2 on 5 matching bases. There are 16 residues in the CDR3. V was shortened by 3 bases and J by 1 base, with 15 bases between the two germline ends. CDR1 and CDR2 (germline): SGHRS, YFSETQ. CDR3 in amino acids: CASSYPGVEGTDTQYF. CDR3 DNA sequence: TGCGCCAGCAGCTATCCCGGGGTAGAGGGCACAGATACGCAGTATTTT.

This clonotype showed up just a few times. The chain has TRBV28 and TRBJ2-7; weak D call: TRBD1 (6 bases). Germline loops: CDR1 MDHEN, CDR2 SYDVKM. The CDR3 sequence is 16 residues long. V shed 2 bases and J shed 0 bases, with 14 bases lying between them. This CDR3 is CASSLMGSDSSYEQYF. As DNA, the CDR3 is TGTGCCAGCAGTTTAATGGGGTCGGACAGCTCCTACGAGCAGTACTTC.

This clonotype was seen a few times. The rearrangement joins TRBV28 to TRBJ1-5; 8 bases match TRBD1. The CDR3 is 15 amino acids. The trim removed 2 bases at V and 0 bases at J, leaving 0 bases unmatched. The germline V gene has CDR1 MDHEN and CDR2 SYDVKM. The CDR3, as DNA: TGTGCCAGCAGTTTAGACAGGGGTAGCAATCAGCCCCAGCATTTT. Protein sequence: CASSLDRGSNQPQHF.

The V call is TRBV27, the J call TRBJ2-7; TRBD2 might be the D (6 bases). This CDR3 comprises 15 residues. The germline CDR1 and CDR2 sequences are MNHEY and SMNVEV (reference sequence). V was clipped by 5 bases and J by 3 bases, with 17 bases between them. The CDR3 bases are TGTGCCAGCAGTCCCATCTCGGGAGCATTCTACGAGCAGTACTTC. As protein: CASSPISGAFYEQYF.

This clonotype was seen a few times. CDR3 amino acids: CASSQVTGPAFF. In nucleotides, the CDR3 is TGTGCCAGCAGCCAAGTGACAGGGCCAGCTTTCTTT. The chain is built from TRBV3-1 and TRBJ1-1; 7 bases fit TRBD1. The germline CDR1 and CDR2 sequences are LGHDT and YNNKEL (reference sequence). V dropped 1 base and J dropped 10; count of bases not matched to a gene: 3. This CDR3 has 12 residues.

This chain joins TRBV12-3 or TRBV12-4 and TRBJ2-1; a possible D gene is TRBD1 (6 bases). The V gene lost 3 bases and the J gene lost 5 bases, with 17 bases spanning the gap. The CDR3 runs 16 residues. CDR3 protein: CASSFQQGSFDNEQFF. CDR3 in DNA: TGTGCCAGCAGTTTCCAACAGGGTAGTTTTGACAATGAGCAGTTCTTC.

This clonotype was counted a few times. The chain combines TRBV19 with TRBJ2-1, with 7 bases fitting TRBD1. V lost 1 base to trimming and J lost 5 bases; unmatched junction nucleotides: 5. Germline V CDR1 and CDR2: LNHDA, SQIVND (reference sequence). The CDR3 is 15 residues long. CDR3 protein: CASSIVGQVDNEQFF. CDR3 nucleotides: TGTGCCAGTAGTATAGTAGGACAGGTAGACAATGAGCAGTTCTTC. Supplemented by reference TRBV19 and TRBJ2-1, the full variable domain reads DGGITQSPKYLFRKEGQNVTLSCEQNLNHDAMYWYRQDPGQGLRLIYYSQIVNDFQKGDIAEGYSVSREKKESFPLTVTSAQKNPTAFYLCASSIVGQVDNEQFFGPGTRLTVL.

This clonotype was counted between two and nine times. This chain's CDR3 is CASSEDRGQDEQFF. The CDR3 region has the DNA TGTGCCAGCAGTGAGGACAGGGGGCAGGATGAGCAGTTCTTC. The chain links TRBV28 to TRBJ2-1, with TRBD1 matching 11 bases. The CDR3 is 14 amino acids. The trim removed 5 bases at V and 8 bases at J, leaving 5 bases unmatched. Germline assignment: CDR1 MDHEN and CDR2 SYDVKM.

This clonotype was counted ten times or more. V usage is TRBV9 and J usage is TRBJ2-1; 8 nucleotides agree with TRBD2. In germline, CDR1 is SGDLS, CDR2 YYNGEE. Trimming at V came to 0 bases and at J to 10 bases, leaving 9 bases not matched to a gene. The CDR3 runs to 15 residues. In DNA form, the CDR3 reads TGTGCCAGCAGCGTAGGGCGGGAGGCGAATGAAGAGCAGTTCTTC. Translation gives CASSVGREANEEQFF.

This clonotype came up a few times. The chain joins TRBV5-5 to TRBJ2-1; 7 bases match TRBD2. V was pared by 4 bases and J by 2 bases, with 9 bases of the junction left unmatched. This CDR3 has 16 residues. Germline-derived CDR1 and CDR2 are SGHKS and YYEKEE (reference sequence). The CDR3 DNA reads as TGTGCCAGCAGCCCTAGTGGCGGGAGTACCTACAATGAGCAGTTCTTC. Translating it yields CASSPSGGSTYNEQFF.

This chain uses TRBV6-1 with TRBJ2-5, with D possibly being TRBD1 (6 bases). The CDR3 has 14 residues. V was trimmed by 7 bases and J by 5 bases, leaving 17 bases between them. In germline, CDR1 is MNHNS, CDR2 SASEGT. The DNA for the CDR3 is TGTGCCAGCATAGAGGGGGTCGGGTCGGAGACCCAGTACTTC. Its translation is CASIEGVGSETQYF.

This clonotype was seen more than once but under ten times. The DNA of the CDR3 is TGTGCCAGCAGCTCGGTCGACGCCGTGGCAGATACGCAGTATTTT. Translation: CASSSVDAVADTQYF. V and J are TRBV7-9 and TRBJ2-3; D unclear. Trimming removed 4 bases at V and 4 bases at J, with 15 bases between. Germline V gives CDR1 SEHNR, CDR2 FQNEAQ (reference sequence). The length of the CDR3 is 15 residues.

This clonotype was seen only a few times. The chain links TRBV28 to TRBJ2-4; the D gene is possibly TRBD1 (6 bases). The CDR3 consists of 20 residues. Trimming removed 6 bases from V and 0 bases from J, with 27 bases in between. Germline V gives CDR1 MDHEN, CDR2 SYDVKM. CDR3 sequence reads: CASSLDIPPGTKLAKNIQYF. The DNA of the CDR3 is TGTGCCAGCAGCCTAGACATCCCACCCGGGACAAAACTAGCCAAAAACATTCAGTACTTC.

This clonotype was detected only a few times. This chain connects TRBV24-1 to TRBJ2-7, with 9 bases identical to TRBD1. V lost 3 bases, J lost 5 bases, and 7 bases stayed unmatched. There are 15 residues in the CDR3. The germline gives CDR1 KGHDR, CDR2 SFDVKD. In nucleotides, the CDR3 is TGTGCCACCAGTGATGCCGGGACAGGGCGTGACGAGCAGTACTTC. Protein: CATSDAGTGRDEQYF.

The V and J genes are TRBV7-9 and TRBJ2-1; D unclear. Germline-derived CDR1 and CDR2 are SEHNR and FQNEAQ (reference sequence). Trimming took 6 bases from V and 6 from J, leaving 9 bases between them. There are 12 residues in the CDR3. The chain's CDR3 is CASRYPSNEQFF. The CDR3 nucleotides are TGTGCCAGCAGGTATCCCAGCAATGAGCAGTTCTTC.

This clonotype was observed a few times. V usage is TRBV28 and J usage is TRBJ2-7; no reliable D call. Germline-derived CDR1 and CDR2 are MDHEN and SYDVKM. This CDR3 spans 13 amino acids. The V end lost 1 base, the J end lost 2 bases, and 6 bases lay between the germline ends. The CDR3 sequence: CASSLFRAYEQYF. The CDR3 bases are TGTGCCAGCAGTTTATTCCGGGCCTACGAGCAGTACTTC. Looking up the rest from reference TRBV28 and TRBJ2-7 gives the full variable domain: DVKVTQSSRYLVKRTGEKVFLECVQDMDHENMFWYRQDPGLGLRLIYFSYDVKMKEKGDIPEGYSVSREKKERFSLILESASTNQTSMYLCASSLFRAYEQYFGPGTRLTVT.

This chain connects TRBV12-3 or TRBV12-4 to TRBJ2-3, with D uncertain. Trimming pared 3 bases from V and 2 bases from J, leaving 12 bases between. This CDR3 region has 15 residues. Here the CDR3 reads CASSFIWRDTDTQYF. The CDR3 DNA reads TGTGCCAGCAGTTTTATTTGGAGAGACACAGATACGCAGTATTTT.

This clonotype was detected many times. The chain has TRBV29-1 and TRBJ2-7; D is unclear. There are 12 residues in the CDR3. The ends were cut back, 3 bases at V and 0 bases at J, with 6 bases in the middle. Per the germline V gene, CDR1 is SQVTM and CDR2 is ANQGSEA. CDR3: CSVDGDSYEQYF. The CDR3 coding sequence is TGCAGCGTTGACGGCGACTCCTACGAGCAGTACTTC.